A single sample gave rise to the 28 T cell receptor beta chains below, sequenced in a study of T cells in Graves' hyperthyroidism and ophthalmopathy. RNA transcripts were the template for amplifying TCR beta CDR3 regions. HTBI primers were used for first-round RT-PCR of the TCR CDR3. Each CDR3 protein gets one entry after TCRdb re-called the multiplex PCR reads with MiXCR. There are about 420,000 distinct CDR3 sequences in the sample; 15% to 19% occur only once, and roughly 7.4% lies in the top ten. Sequencing was performed on blood. The receptors stem from a woman aged 18 to 35 with Graves' hyperthyroidism.

This clonotype was counted between two and nine times. V and J are TRBV14 and TRBJ2-5; 8 bases align to TRBD2. CDR1 and CDR2 from the germline V gene are SGHDN and FVKESK. Trimming at V came to 4 bases and at J to 5 bases, leaving 9 bases not matched to a gene. This CDR3 contains 15 residues. CDR3 sequence: CASSPNREGRETQYF. The CDR3 DNA reads as TGTGCCAGCAGCCCCAACCGGGAGGGCCGGGAGACCCAGTACTTC.

At least ten counts were recorded for this clonotype. The chain uses TRBV7-3 and TRBJ2-5; 14 bases map to TRBD2. The CDR3 covers 19 residues. V shed 0 bases, J shed 2 bases, and the junction held 8 bases outside the gene matches. Germline CDR1 SGHTA, CDR2 FQGTGA. The CDR3 protein is CASSLTGLAGGSIQETQYF. CDR3 sequence (DNA): TGTGCCAGCAGCTTAACCGGACTAGCGGGGGGTAGCATTCAAGAGACCCAGTACTTC.

The chain uses TRBV19 and TRBJ2-1; 9 nucleotides match TRBD2. CDR1 LNHDA and CDR2 SQIVND come from the germline V gene (reference sequence). The J segment lost 8 bases and the V segment lost 5 bases, leaving 13 bases of the junction unmatched. The length of the CDR3 is 16 residues. The CDR3 DNA sequence: TGTGCCAGTAGTGCCCGTAGCGGGAGTTGGTACGATGAGCAGTTCTTC. Translation: CASSARSGSWYDEQFF.

Ten or more counts support this clonotype. V usage is TRBV20-1 and J usage is TRBJ1-1; D possibly corresponds to TRBD1 (6 bases). The CDR3 has 16 residues. Trimming took off 5 bases at V and 0 bases at J, with 19 bases between the two ends. Per germline, CDR1 DFQATT and CDR2 SNEGSKA (reference sequence). CDR3 region: CSAEGGVGVMNTEAFF. The CDR3 coding sequence is TGCAGTGCTGAGGGGGGGGTTGGGGTGATGAACACTGAAGCTTTCTTT.

The table lists this clonotype with a few counts. The rearrangement uses TRBV5-4 and TRBJ2-7; TRBD2 matches 8 bases. The CDR3 is made up of 16 amino acids. CDR1 and CDR2 from the germline V gene are SGHNT and YYREEE (reference sequence). The V segment lost 5 bases and the J segment 3 bases; nucleotides outside the gene matches: 13. The CDR3 here is CASRASPGGAFYEQYF. The CDR3 DNA reads as TGTGCCAGCAGGGCGAGTCCGGGGGGGGCATTCTACGAGCAGTACTTC.

With respect to this clonotype: This may stem from a read error, because a much larger clone lies one nucleotide away. V and J are TRBV7-2 and TRBJ1-2; 9 nucleotides align to TRBD1. The CDR3 contains 13 residues. Per the germline V gene, CDR1 is SGHTA and CDR2 is FQGNSA. J was trimmed by 8 bases and V by 8 bases; bases with no gene match: 9. For the CDR3, the DNA is TGTGCCAGCGGCCCCGGGACAGGGATGGGCTACACCTTC. This encodes CASGPGTGMGYTF.

This clonotype was seen at least ten times. The chain combines TRBV30 with TRBJ1-1; a weak D match, TRBD1 (5 bases). Germline loops: CDR1 GTSNPN, CDR2 SVGIG (reference sequence). The CDR3 is made up of 14 amino acids. Trimming pared 3 bases from V and 4 bases from J, leaving 15 bases between. CDR3: CAWSTSGRGTEAFF. The DNA of the CDR3 is TGTGCCTGGAGCACATCAGGGCGGGGCACTGAAGCTTTCTTT.

This clonotype was recorded many times. The chain joins TRBV28 to TRBJ2-1, with a tentative D call TRBD2 (6 bases). The CDR3 extends over 17 amino acids. V lost 1 base to trimming and J lost 5 bases, with 18 bases between them. From germline, CDR1 is MDHEN and CDR2 SYDVKM. The CDR3 DNA is TGTGCCAGCAGTTTATCCCCCGCGGAGGGGTTGCACAATGAGCAGTTCTTC. Translated, it gives CASSLSPAEGLHNEQFF.

This clonotype has ten or more counts. The CDR3 protein is CASSGGRGTEAFF. Here the CDR3 DNA reads TGTGCCAGCAGCGGGGGGCGAGGCACTGAAGCTTTCTTT. This chain uses TRBV12-3 or TRBV12-4 with TRBJ1-1; the D gene is possibly TRBD1 (6 bases). Trimming removed 6 bases from V and 4 bases from J, with 12 bases in between. This CDR3 comprises 13 residues.

This clonotype was found a few times. The rearrangement links TRBV19 to TRBJ2-5, with 8 bases aligning to TRBD1. This CDR3 is 14 amino acids long. Germline V gives CDR1 LNHDA, CDR2 SQIVND (reference sequence). V lost 4 bases, J lost 1 base, and 2 bases stayed unmatched. CDR3 loop: CASSTGTGQETQYF. Written as DNA, the CDR3 is TGTGCCAGTAGTACCGGGACAGGCCAAGAGACCCAGTACTTC. Filled out from reference TRBV19 and TRBJ2-5, the complete variable domain reads DGGITQSPKYLFRKEGQNVTLSCEQNLNHDAMYWYRQDPGQGLRLIYYSQIVNDFQKGDIAEGYSVSREKKESFPLTVTSAQKNPTAFYLCASSTGTGQETQYFGPGTRLLVL.

The table lists this clonotype with many counts. This chain uses TRBV5-1 with TRBJ2-3, with unresolved D. Germline V lookup: CDR1 SGHRS, CDR2 YFSETQ. CDR3 size: 14 residues. V lost 1 base to trimming and J lost 1 base, with 7 bases between them. The CDR3: CASSLLGGTDTQYF. In nucleotides, the CDR3 is TGCGCCAGCAGCTTGCTTGGAGGCACAGATACGCAGTATTTT.

This clonotype was seen at least ten times. This chain connects TRBV6-1 to TRBJ2-2; TRBD1 agrees at 10 bases. V dropped 8 bases and J dropped 5; count of bases not matched to a gene: 5. CDR3 length: 14 amino acids. CDR1 MNHNS and CDR2 SASEGT come from the germline V gene. The CDR3 nucleotides are TGTGCCAGCCTTGGACAGGGGGGAACCGGGGAGCTGTTTTTT. As protein: CASLGQGGTGELFF.

This clonotype came up many times. The CDR3 spells CASSKYWQGSYEQYF. CDR3 DNA sequence: TGTGCCAGTAGTAAATATTGGCAGGGGTCCTACGAGCAGTACTTC. V and J are TRBV19 and TRBJ2-7; D might be TRBD1 (6 bases). Trimming took off 4 bases at V and 1 base at J, with 14 bases between the two ends. Germline V CDR1 and CDR2: LNHDA, SQIVND (reference sequence). The CDR3 is 15 amino acids.

This clonotype has ten or more counts. The rearrangement links TRBV4-1 to TRBJ2-3, with D maybe TRBD1 (6 bases). From germline, CDR1 is MGHRA and CDR2 YSYEKL. CDR3 size: 13 residues. Trimming left V 1 base short and J 6 bases short, with 8 bases between. CDR3 amino acids: CASSQAGGDTQYF. DNA for the CDR3: TGCGCCAGCAGCCAAGCTGGGGGCGATACGCAGTATTTT.

This clonotype has only a few counts. V usage is TRBV5-6 and J usage is TRBJ1-3, with D maybe TRBD1 (5 bases). The CDR3 extends over 15 amino acids. Germline values: CDR1 SGHDT, CDR2 YYEEEE. V lost 2 bases to trimming and J lost 3 bases, with 12 bases between them. The CDR3 loop reads CASSFRRGGGNTIYF. The DNA of the CDR3 is TGTGCCAGCAGCTTTAGGAGGGGAGGTGGAAACACCATATATTTT. Variable domain in full (rest from reference TRBV5-6 and TRBJ1-3): DAGVTQSPTHLIKTRGQQVTLRCSPKSGHDTVSWYQQALGQGPQFIFQYYEEEERQRGNFPDRFSGHQFPNYSSELNVNALLLGDSALYLCASSFRRGGGNTIYFGEGSWLTVV.

This clonotype was seen repeatedly, ten times or more. The V gene is TRBV7-9, the J gene TRBJ2-5, with 7 bases lining up with TRBD2. This CDR3 has 15 residues. V lost 5 bases and J lost 2; bases outside the gene matches: 8. Per the germline V gene, CDR1 is SEHNR and CDR2 is FQNEAQ (reference sequence). The CDR3 nucleotides are TGTGCCAGCAGCCCGAGGACTAGTGAACAAGAGACCCAGTACTTC. It translates to CASSPRTSEQETQYF. Drawing the rest from reference TRBV7-9 and TRBJ2-5, the complete variable domain is DTGVSQNPRHKITKRGQNVTFRCDPISEHNRLYWYRQTLGQGPEFLTYFQNEAQLEKSRLLSDRFSAERPKGSFSTLEIQRTEQGDSAMYLCASSPRTSEQETQYFGPGTRLLVL.

This clonotype appeared many times. The chain employs TRBV3-1 and TRBJ2-1, with D possibly being TRBD1 or TRBD2 (5 bases each). Germline V gene sequence: CDR1 LGHDT, CDR2 YNNKEL (reference sequence). V was cut by 2 bases and J by 7 bases, with 9 bases left in between. This CDR3 has 13 amino acids. The DNA of the CDR3 is TGTGCCAGCAGCCAAAGGGGCGGGAATGAGCAGTTCTTC. As protein: CASSQRGGNEQFF.

This clonotype came up a few times. The rearrangement links TRBV27 to TRBJ2-7, with 7 bases identical to TRBD2. Germline values: CDR1 MNHEY, CDR2 SMNVEV (reference sequence). This CDR3 contains 16 residues. J was trimmed by 2 bases and V by 5 bases; bases with no gene match: 12. The CDR3 region is CASSRPPGGGTYEQYF. The DNA of the CDR3 is TGTGCCAGCAGTAGACCCCCGGGCGGGGGAACCTACGAGCAGTACTTC.

This clonotype has at least ten counts. This CDR3 reads CASTGGRGLSGNTIYF. The CDR3 DNA follows: TGTGCCAGCACTGGGGGTAGAGGGTTGTCTGGAAACACCATATATTTT. The chain is built from TRBV6-1 and TRBJ1-3; weak D call: TRBD1 (5 bases). CDR1 is MNHNS and CDR2 is SASEGT in the germline V gene. The CDR3 covers 16 residues. The germline V and J ends were trimmed by 7 bases and 1 base, with 17 bases remaining between them.

This clonotype came up many times. The chain links TRBV12-3 or TRBV12-4 to TRBJ1-5; weak D call: TRBD1 (6 bases). The CDR3 consists of 15 residues. Trimming shortened V by 7 bases and J by 7 bases, and 20 bases separated the two germline ends. Written as DNA, the CDR3 is TGTGCCAGCACCTCCCGGACAGCGAAGGGCCAGCCCCAGCATTTT. Translated, it gives CASTSRTAKGQPQHF.

This clonotype was recorded at least ten times. The chain has TRBV5-1 and TRBJ2-7, with 7 bases identical to TRBD2. V trimming: 0 bases; J trimming: 4 bases; junction bases outside the gene matches: 7. This CDR3 comprises 15 residues. In germline, CDR1 is SGHRS, CDR2 YFSETQ. The CDR3 coding sequence is TGCGCCAGCAGCTTGGACGGCGGGAGTAGGTACGAGCAGTACTTC. Its protein is CASSLDGGSRYEQYF.

This clonotype has just a few counts. The chain has TRBV10-2 and TRBJ2-1; 8 bases are a match to TRBD2. V was clipped by 0 bases and J by 2 bases; unmatched bases: 3. The CDR3 is 16 amino acids. The germline CDR1 and CDR2 sequences are WSHSY and SAAADI. The CDR3 protein is CASSESLAGTYNEQFF. In DNA, the CDR3 is TGCGCCAGCAGTGAGTCCCTAGCGGGTACCTACAATGAGCAGTTCTTC.

CDR3 nucleotides: TGTGCCAGCCCTCTGACTAGCGGGGAGTGGGGGTTCTTC. Translating gives CASPLTSGEWGFF. The V gene is TRBV6-2 or TRBV6-3, the J gene TRBJ2-1, with 11 bases matching TRBD2. Looked up from germline, CDR1 is MNHEY and CDR2 is SVGEGT. This CDR3 is 13 amino acids long. Losses at the gene ends were 8 bases for V and 15 bases for J; bases not matched to a gene: 12.

This clonotype was counted ten times or more. The chain is built from TRBV20-1 and TRBJ2-7, with 9 bases lining up with TRBD1. V gave up 6 bases and J gave up 6 bases; unmatched junction bases: 9. The germline CDR1 and CDR2 sequences are DFQATT and SNEGSKA (reference sequence). The CDR3 length is 13 residues. The CDR3, as DNA: TGCAGTGCCCCACTCGGGACAGGGCGCGAGCAGTACTTC. This codes for CSAPLGTGREQYF.

This clonotype occurred many times. The chain recombines TRBV18 with TRBJ2-7, with D perhaps TRBD2 (6 bases). Germline CDR1 reads KGHSH; CDR2 reads LQKENI. The CDR3 length is 14 residues. The V gene lost 3 bases and the J gene lost 3 bases, with 12 bases spanning the gap. DNA of the CDR3: TGTGCCAGCTCACCGGGGCAGGAGGGCTACGAGCAGTACTTC. Translated, it gives CASSPGQEGYEQYF.

This clonotype was counted ten times or more. The V and J genes are TRBV20-1 and TRBJ2-1; 11 nucleotides agree with TRBD2. J was trimmed by 2 bases and V by 5 bases; bases with no gene match: 8. The CDR3 consists of 16 residues. Germline V gene sequence: CDR1 DFQATT, CDR2 SNEGSKA (reference sequence). The CDR3 loop is CSARLSSGRTYNEQFF. CDR3 bases: TGCAGTGCTCGACTCTCTAGCGGGAGGACCTACAATGAGCAGTTCTTC.

This clonotype was counted many times. The chain employs TRBV7-9 and TRBJ2-7; 11 bases align to TRBD1. The germline CDR1 and CDR2 sequences are SEHNR and FQNEAQ (reference sequence). The CDR3 covers 15 residues. J gave up 2 bases and V 5 bases, and 5 bases lay outside the gene matches. The CDR3 DNA follows: TGTGCCAGCAGCCCGAGGGACAGGGGGGCCTACGAGCAGTACTTC. It encodes CASSPRDRGAYEQYF.

This clonotype was observed many times. This chain connects TRBV3-1 to TRBJ1-5; 10 bases match TRBD1. Germline CDR1 LGHDT, CDR2 YNNKEL (reference sequence). This CDR3 spans 16 amino acids. Unmatched junction bases numbered 6, after V lost 1 base and J lost 6 bases. The CDR3, as DNA: TGTGCCAGCAGCCAAGGCCAGACAGGGGGCATTCAGCCCCAGCATTTT. It translates to CASSQGQTGGIQPQHF. The entire variable domain, with the rest obtained from reference TRBV3-1 and TRBJ1-5, is as follows: DTAVSQTPKYLVTQMGNDKSIKCEQNLGHDTMYWYKQDSKKFLKIMFSYNNKELIINETVPNRFSPKSPDKAHLNLHINSLELGDSAVYFCASSQGQTGGIQPQHFGDGTRLSIL.